In this sample, the clone carrying this TCR beta chain turned up a few times. Antigen unknown. The sample belongs to a study of T-cell memory formation after mild COVID-19. Study-level points and caveats: Within pre-infection memory, some responding clones were found, suggesting cross-reactive memory joined. Day 15 to 85 contracting clones showed balanced CD4/CD8; later expanders leaned CD4+. Contracting CD4+ clones lay largely in CM and EM, with CD8+ ones residing in EMRA.

Using its own MiXCR run on the 5' RACE reads, TCRdb lists one record per CDR3 protein. The sample records about 540,000 distinct CDR3 sequences, roughly 21% being singletons. Germline CDR1 is SGHDN and CDR2 is FVKESK. The CDR3 runs to 12 residues. The V and J ends lost 2 bases and 4 bases respectively, with 4 bases between them. This chain joins TRBV14 and TRBJ2-3; D call uncertain. This sequence was found in an adult woman who had mild COVID-19 (a few samples of this study predate the infection). Cell type and time point are not known. The specimen sequenced was PBMCs or a T cell subset sorted from them (not recorded which). The CDR3 DNA reads as TGTGCCAGCAGCCAAATGCCAGATACGCAGTATTTT. Protein sequence: CASSQMPDTQYF. Based on the CDR3 plus reference TRBV14 and TRBJ2-3, the full variable domain is EAGVTQFPSHSVIEKGQTVTLRCDPISGHDNLYWYRRVMGKEIKFLLHFVKESKQDESGMPNNRFLAERTGGTYSTLKVQPAELEDSGVYFCASSQMPDTQYFGPGTRLTVL.